Listed here are 5 T cell receptor beta chains from one sample, sequenced in a study of blood T cells in healthy people across ages. The authors ran a second PCR of roughly 7 to 11 cycles using a sample-barcoded 5' primer and a J-beta primer mix. TCRdb itself ran the 5' RACE reads through MiXCR, one entry per CDR3 protein. The table lists over 1,500,000 distinct CDR3 sequences, roughly 43% of them singletons, with 20% to 25% in the top ten. The sequenced material came from blood. The receptors here all came from a human donor in good health.

This clonotype has a handful of counts. The rearrangement uses TRBV29-1 and TRBJ2-3; either TRBD1 or TRBD2 may supply D (5 bases each). From germline, CDR1 is SQVTM and CDR2 ANQGSEA. There are 14 residues in the CDR3. Between the trimmed V and J ends, which lost 3 bases and 6 bases, there was a span of 16 bases. CDR3 region: CSVDHGAEWDTQYF. CDR3 nucleotides: TGCAGCGTTGATCACGGGGCTGAGTGGGATACGCAGTATTTT.

This chain joins TRBV28 and TRBJ2-2; TRBD2 is a possible D gene (5 bases). Germline loops: CDR1 MDHEN, CDR2 SYDVKM. The V end was cut by 7 bases, the J end by 6 bases, with 9 bases between. The CDR3 runs to 12 residues. The CDR3 sequence is CASTSGSGELFF. The CDR3 nucleotides read TGTGCCAGCACCTCGGGGTCCGGGGAGCTGTTTTTT.

This clonotype was counted a few times. The chain joins TRBV15 to TRBJ2-3, with D perhaps TRBD2 (5 bases). Per germline, CDR1 LNHNV and CDR2 YYDKDF (reference sequence). The CDR3 spans 13 residues. The V gene lost 1 base and the J gene lost 8 bases, with 10 bases spanning the gap. DNA for the CDR3: TGTGCCACCAGCAGAGCTCCTGAGGGTACGCAGTATTTT. Its translation is CATSRAPEGTQYF.

This clonotype was seen a few times. The chain employs TRBV7-2 and TRBJ2-5; no clear D gene. The V end lost 4 bases, the J end lost 5 bases, and 14 bases lay between the germline ends. CDR3 length: 14 amino acids. Germline V gene data show CDR1 as SGHTA and CDR2 as FQGNSA. The CDR3 protein is CASSSRFDFETQYF. The CDR3, as DNA: TGTGCCAGCAGCTCCCGGTTTGATTTTGAGACCCAGTACTTC.

This clonotype was detected many times. The chain recombines TRBV7-9 with TRBJ2-4, with D tentatively TRBD2 (5 bases). Trimming stripped 5 bases from V and 4 bases from J, with 12 bases between. Germline V gene data show CDR1 as SEHNR and CDR2 as FQNEAQ (reference sequence). The length of the CDR3 is 14 residues. This CDR3 reads CASSPEGGKNIQYF. The CDR3 DNA sequence: TGTGCCAGCAGCCCTGAGGGCGGGAAAAACATTCAGTACTTC.